A single sample gave rise to the 21 T cell receptor beta chains below, sequenced in a study of tumor-infiltrating lymphocytes in primary liver carcinoma. With a constant-region primer, TCR beta cDNA was made from around 530 ng of total RNA. Three rounds of nested multiplex PCR with slightly modified ARM-PCR produced TCR beta libraries. The first two PCR rounds, roughly 10 cycles each, used TRBV1-TRBV30 forward primers and a C-beta reverse primer. TCRdb passed the multiplex PCR reads through MiXCR, listing each CDR3 protein once. The data show about 190,000 distinct CDR3 sequences, 85% seen once. Between about 17 and 34 mg of unsorted bulk tissue served as the source from which RNA and DNA were co-extracted. The sequenced sample was tumor tissue from primary liver carcinoma. Receptors were obtained from a man aged 35 to 55 with primary liver carcinoma and hepatitis B virus infection.

Of note for this clonotype: One junction end disagrees with the germline gene, perhaps due to a read error. The chain links TRBV4-3 to TRBJ2-2, with TRBD1 matching over 7 bases. CDR1 LGHNA and CDR2 YSLEER come from the germline V gene. The CDR3 contains 19 residues. CDR3 DNA: TGCGCCAGCAGCCCCCGAAGCCCGACAAGGGGCGGCTCCACAGGGGAGCCGTTTTTT. This encodes CASSPRSPTRGGSTGEPFF.

This clonotype was counted at least ten times. The chain employs TRBV12-3 or TRBV12-4 and TRBJ2-2; 11 bases line up with TRBD2. Trimming at V came to 5 bases and at J to 4 bases, leaving 3 bases not matched to a gene. The CDR3 consists of 15 residues. DNA for the CDR3: TGTGCCAGCAGTGGACTAGCGGGTACCACCGGGGAGCTGTTTTTT. Amino acids: CASSGLAGTTGELFF.

This clonotype occurred a few times. The chain combines TRBV29-1 with TRBJ2-7; D remains unclear. The CDR3 length is 16 residues. CDR1 and CDR2 (germline): SQVTM, ANQGSEA. Trimming stripped 6 bases from V and 2 bases from J, with 23 bases between. This CDR3 reads CSVMTSETGTPYEQYF. In DNA, the CDR3 is TGCAGCGTCATGACATCTGAGACTGGCACTCCCTACGAGCAGTACTTC.

Notes on this clonotype: The junction departs from the called germline gene at one end, perhaps through a read error. V usage is TRBV5-1 and J usage is TRBJ2-1, with 7 positions matching TRBD1. From germline, CDR1 is SGHRS and CDR2 YFSETQ. This CDR3 is built from 14 residues. CDR3 bases: TGCACCAGCAGTTTCTCAGGGGGTTATAATGAGCAGTTCTTC. Its translation: CTSSFSGGYNEQFF. The whole variable domain, remainder taken from reference TRBV5-1 and TRBJ2-1, is KAGVTQTPRYLIKTRGQQVTLSCSPISGHRSVSWYQQTPGQGLQFLFEYFSETQRNKGNFPGRFSGRQFSNSRSEMNVSTLELGDSALYLCTSSFSGGYNEQFFGPGTRLTVL.

With respect to this clonotype: This likely comes from a read error, as the CDR3 has no conserved phenylalanine or tryptophan at its end. This chain links TRBV6-2 or TRBV6-3 with TRBJ2-1, with D perhaps TRBD1 or TRBD2 (5 bases each). CDR3 size: 15 residues. Germline V lookup: CDR1 MNHEY, CDR2 SVGEGT. The CDR3 region has the DNA TGTGTCAGCAGTCGACGACTACTAGGGGCCAATGAGCAGTTCTTA. Translating gives CVSSRRLLGANEQFL.

Worth noting for this clonotype: This clone may be a read error of a much larger clone one base away. V usage is TRBV7-9 and J usage is TRBJ2-7; D perhaps matches TRBD2 (6 bases). The CDR3 runs 13 residues. The germline V gene has CDR1 SEHNR and CDR2 FQNEAQ (reference sequence). Trimming shortened V by 11 bases and J by 5 bases, and 19 bases separated the two germline ends. The CDR3 sequence is CAVNWGGKDEQYF. CDR3 nucleotide sequence: TGTGCCGTCAATTGGGGAGGAAAAGACGAGCAGTACTTC.

This rearrangement joins TRBV6-1 to TRBJ2-1; either TRBD1 or TRBD2 may supply D (5 bases each). The CDR3 totals 15 residues. The germline V gene encodes CDR1 MNHNS and CDR2 SASEGT. The CDR3 sequence: CASGSGTTSRDEQFF. As DNA, the CDR3 is TGTGCGAGCGGATCCGGGACCACATCTAGAGATGAGCAGTTCTTC.

This clonotype has a single count. It may be a read error: a sequence one base away is much more abundant. The J gene is TRBJ1-1, the V gene TRBV28; D remains ambiguous. The V end was cut by 6 bases, the J end by 5 bases, with 13 bases between. This CDR3 has 13 amino acids. Germline loops: CDR1 MDHEN, CDR2 SYDVKM. The CDR3 DNA follows: TGTGCCAGCAGCCCAGTCGGGAGGACTGAAGCTTTCTTT. This translates into CASSPVGRTEAFF. The whole variable domain, remainder taken from reference TRBV28 and TRBJ1-1, is DVKVTQSSRYLVKRTGEKVFLECVQDMDHENMFWYRQDPGLGLRLIYFSYDVKMKEKGDIPEGYSVSREKKERFSLILESASTNQTSMYLCASSPVGRTEAFFGQGTRLTVV.

A remark on this clonotype: The germline gene is not matched at one end of the junction; a read error may be the cause. The J gene is TRBJ1-4, the V gene TRBV9; no clear D. The CDR3 extends over 14 amino acids. Germline CDR1 reads SGDLS; CDR2 reads YYNGEE. Written as DNA, the CDR3 is TGTCCCAGCAGCGCCCAAATGGGTAGCGAAAAACTGTTTTTT. Its protein product is CPSSAQMGSEKLFF.

This clonotype came up a few times. This sequence may be a read error, since a much larger clone differs from it by one base. V gene TRBV9 combines with J gene TRBJ2-7; 7 nucleotides line up with TRBD1. V was pared by 4 bases and J by 3 bases, with 10 bases of the junction left unmatched. From germline, CDR1 is SGDLS and CDR2 YYNGEE. The CDR3 extends over 15 amino acids. The CDR3 DNA reads as TGTGCCAGCAGCCCTCGACAGGGTTGGGTCTACGAGCAGTACTTC. Protein product: CASSPRQGWVYEQYF.

This clonotype was observed a few times. This CDR3 fails to terminate in the conserved phenylalanine or tryptophan, so it likely reflects a read error. The chain carries TRBV5-4 and TRBJ2-1; TRBD1 aligns across 8 bases. The CDR3 contains 16 residues. Germline V gene lookup returns CDR1 SGHNT and CDR2 YYREEE (reference sequence). After removal of 4 bases from V and 13 bases from J, the junction contained 19 bases not matched to a gene. CDR3 region: CASSPGGQGRSGEQFL. In DNA form, the CDR3 reads TGTGCCAGCAGCCCGGGTGGACAGGGTAGGTCTGGTGAACAGTTCTTA.

Comment on this clonotype: An end of the junction differs from the germline gene, which may be a read error. This chain connects TRBV11-2 to TRBJ2-1, with no clear D. CDR1 SGHAT and CDR2 FQNNGV come from the germline V gene. The CDR3 sequence is 13 residues long. CDR3 residues: CVSSSELYNEQFF. CDR3 in DNA: TGTGTCAGTAGCTCAGAATTATATAATGAGCAGTTCTTT.

Concerning this clonotype: In this CDR3 the conserved last residue, phenylalanine or tryptophan, is missing, so a read error is likely. The chain combines TRBV29-1 with TRBJ2-5; a possible D gene is TRBD2 (6 bases). The CDR3 runs 11 residues. The germline CDR1 and CDR2 sequences are SQVTM and ANQGSEA. The CDR3 here is CGATPGETQYI. The CDR3 DNA reads as TGCGGCGCCACGCCGGGGGAGACACAGTACATC.

Concerning this clonotype: The conserved phenylalanine or tryptophan normally closing the CDR3 is absent here, so this likely arose from a read error. It is unclear where the CDR3 begins or ends on the DNA, so no DNA is shown, and the CDR3 is as TCRdb lists it. The rearrangement joins TRBV29-1 to TRBJ2-5; the table's TRBD1 call for D was not verified on the DNA. The germline CDR1 and CDR2 sequences are SQVTM and ANQGSEA. The CDR3 is 12 residues long, ends included. The CDR3 sequence is CSLWDRGETQYL.

About this clonotype: The junction and the germline gene differ at one end; a read error may be behind it. This chain links TRBV11-2 with TRBJ2-7; 9 nucleotides line up with TRBD1. The CDR3 contains 15 residues. Germline V gives CDR1 SGHAT, CDR2 FQNNGV. CDR3 region: CASSLRWTGESERYF. CDR3 in DNA: TGTGCCAGCAGCTTACGATGGACAGGGGAAAGCGAGCGGTACTTT.

On this clonotype itself: This is likely a read error, given that the CDR3 carries no conserved phenylalanine or tryptophan at its end. The CDR3 nucleotides read TGTGCCAGCATTTTGCCAAGGGAGAGCACAGATACGCAGTATCTT. This encodes CASILPRESTDTQYL. This chain links TRBV11-1 with TRBJ2-3; TRBD2 is a possible D gene (5 bases). CDR1 is SGHAT, CDR2 FQDESV, per germline (reference sequence). Trimming left V 7 bases short and J 0 bases short, with 14 bases between. CDR3 length: 15 residues.

Remarks on this clonotype: The junction shows a germline mismatch at one end, possibly a read error. The V gene is TRBV6-2 or TRBV6-3, the J gene TRBJ2-5; 11 bases align to TRBD2. Germline loops: CDR1 MNHEY, CDR2 SVGEGT. This CDR3 contains 15 residues. CDR3 bases: TGTGCCAGCAGTTGTACTAGCGGGAGTGGAGAGACCCAGTGCTTC. Protein product: CASSCTSGSGETQCF.

About this clonotype: One end of the junction is discordant with germline, which a read error may explain. The rearrangement joins TRBV4-1 to TRBJ2-7; the match to TRBD2 covers 7 bases. The CDR3 runs 17 residues. CDR1 and CDR2 (germline): MGHRA, YSYEKL. CDR3 in amino acids: CASSQETTSRSLYEHYF. CDR3 nucleotides: TGCGCCAGCAGCCAAGAAACGACTAGCAGGAGTCTATACGAGCACTACTTC.

On this clonotype itself: This may stem from a read error, because a much larger clone lies one nucleotide away. This sequence joins TRBV28 and TRBJ2-5; tentatively, D is TRBD2 (6 bases). CDR1 is MDHEN and CDR2 is SYDVKM in the germline V gene. This CDR3 is 16 amino acids long. The CDR3, as DNA: TGTGCCAGGAGTTTCGGGGGACGTCCGAGGGGAGAGACCCAGTACTTC. Amino acids: CARSFGGRPRGETQYF.

Turning to this clonotype: The junction departs from the called germline gene at one end, perhaps through a read error. This chain uses TRBV28 with TRBJ2-4; D remains unclear. Germline CDR1 MDHEN, CDR2 SYDVKM. This CDR3 comprises 15 residues. The CDR3 DNA is TGTGCCACTCTCCCGGTCGGTCGAGGAGTAAACGTTCAGTACTTC. The encoded protein is CATLPVGRGVNVQYF.

Concerning this clonotype itself: Germline and junction disagree at one end, which may indicate a read error. V and J are TRBV11-2 and TRBJ2-3, with D tentatively TRBD1 (5 bases). Germline V gives CDR1 SGHAT, CDR2 FQNNGV. The CDR3 has 14 residues. The DNA for the CDR3 is TGTGTCAGCAGTTTAAACCGACAAGGGGATGCGCAGTATTTT. It encodes CVSSLNRQGDAQYF.